One TCR beta chain is described in this entry. The antigen remains unidentified. MiXCR, run by TCRdb on the reads, gives a single entry per CDR3 protein. Of approximately 990,000 distinct CDR3 sequences in the sample, 31% are singletons; the top ten hold around 15%. This entry is derived from a study of T cell repertoires in cytomegalovirus infection. Trimming pared 6 bases from V and 6 bases from J, leaving 14 bases between. The CDR3 loop spans 13 amino acids. Notes on the study in general: Dominating the ex vivo response were HLA-C-restricted CMV-specific TCR beta clonotypes.

V gene TRBV12-3 or TRBV12-4 combines with J gene TRBJ1-1; a possible D gene is TRBD1 (5 bases). The sequencing here drew on cultured CD8+ T cells from PBMCs, taken from culture after CMV antigen stimulation. The TCR sequence derives from a human donor in good health (CMV status not recorded). Some clones in this sample may be carry-over from other donors' samples. The CDR3 reads CASRYGRGAEAFF. The CDR3 region has the DNA TGTGCCAGCAGATATGGACGGGGCGCTGAAGCTTTCTTT.